A selection of T cell receptor beta chains follows, all from one sample in a study of early T cells in non-severe SARS-CoV-2 infection. TCRdb fed the 5' RACE reads into MiXCR, producing one record per CDR3 protein. The sample contains about 83,000 distinct CDR3 sequences, roughly 13% of which appear only once. The sample taken for sequencing was whole blood. These TCRs come from an adult who was a healthcare worker with PCR-confirmed SARS-CoV-2 infection or an uninfected control (not recorded which). CDR3s include the opening cysteine and the closing phenylalanine or tryptophan. Each record gives: clone size, J gene, D gene, V gene, CDR3 protein, CDR3 DNA. A D gene is named only where the DNA matches it firmly. Where a row states a size, it is once, few, many or the class of an expanded clone; other rows omit it.

clone_size: .
j_call: TRBJ2-5
d_call: TRBD1
v_call: TRBV6-2/TRBV6-3
cdr3_aa: CASSLWDSSQETQYF
cdr3_nt: TGTGCCAGCAGTCTCTGGGACAGCTCCCAAGAGACCCAGTACTTC

clone_size: many
j_call: TRBJ1-2
d_call: TRBD1
v_call: TRBV5-1
cdr3_aa: CASSQGTGGRRYTF
cdr3_nt: TGCGCCAGCAGCCAAGGGACAGGGGGCAGGCGCTACACCTTC

clone_size: few
j_call: TRBJ1-5
d_call: .
v_call: TRBV29-1
cdr3_aa: CSVVGRGPNQPQHF
cdr3_nt: TGCAGCGTTGTAGGCAGGGGCCCCAATCAGCCCCAGCATTTT

clone_size: once
j_call: TRBJ2-1
d_call: .
v_call: TRBV12-3/TRBV12-4
cdr3_aa: CASSLALASEQFF
cdr3_nt: TGTGCCAGCAGTTTAGCATTAGCGAGTGAGCAGTTCTTC

clone_size: many
j_call: TRBJ2-6
d_call: .
v_call: TRBV7-6
cdr3_aa: CASSLASPLVHSGANVLTF
cdr3_nt: TGTGCCAGCAGCTTAGCATCTCCCCTAGTTCACTCTGGGGCCAACGTCCTGACTTTC

clone_size: few
j_call: TRBJ2-3
d_call: .
v_call: TRBV11-2
cdr3_aa: CASSLRTGRPRGDTQYF
cdr3_nt: TGTGCCAGCAGCCTCCGCACGGGGCGTCCCAGGGGAGATACGCAGTATTTT

clone_size: many
j_call: TRBJ2-6
d_call: TRBD1
v_call: TRBV5-6
cdr3_aa: CASSIFLRRTGSSGANVLTF
cdr3_nt: TGTGCCAGCAGCATCTTTTTACGCAGGACAGGGTCCTCTGGGGCCAACGTCCTGACTTTC

clone_size: .
j_call: TRBJ1-4
d_call: TRBD1
v_call: TRBV6-1
cdr3_aa: CASSERQGTNEKLFF
cdr3_nt: TGTGCCAGCAGTGAACGACAGGGCACTAATGAAAAACTGTTTTTT

clone_size: many
j_call: TRBJ1-1
d_call: .
v_call: TRBV3-1
cdr3_aa: CASSQPGPVGEAFF
cdr3_nt: TGTGCCAGCAGCCAACCTGGCCCCGTGGGGGAAGCTTTCTTT

clone_size: .
j_call: TRBJ2-5
d_call: TRBD1
v_call: TRBV11-2
cdr3_aa: CASSYRGTGDETQYF
cdr3_nt: TGTGCCAGCAGCTACAGGGGGACAGGGGATGAGACCCAGTACTTC

clone_size: many
j_call: TRBJ2-2
d_call: TRBD2
v_call: TRBV4-3
cdr3_aa: CASSQALGGGGANGELFF
cdr3_nt: TGCGCCAGCAGCCAAGCCCTCGGGGGCGGGGGGGCAAACGGGGAGCTGTTTTTT

clone_size: .
j_call: TRBJ2-1
d_call: .
v_call: TRBV20-1
cdr3_aa: CSAREGGTNNEQFF
cdr3_nt: TGCAGTGCTAGAGAAGGGGGGACCAACAATGAGCAGTTCTTC

clone_size: few
j_call: TRBJ2-3
d_call: .
v_call: TRBV27
cdr3_aa: CASRPGPGKADTQYF
cdr3_nt: TGTGCCAGCAGGCCTGGCCCGGGGAAGGCAGATACGCAGTATTTT

clone_size: few
j_call: TRBJ1-5
d_call: .
v_call: TRBV28
cdr3_aa: CASAAGNQPQHF
cdr3_nt: TGTGCAAGTGCGGCGGGGAATCAGCCCCAGCATTTT

clone_size: many
j_call: TRBJ2-5
d_call: .
v_call: TRBV20-1
cdr3_aa: CSASLAETQYF
cdr3_nt: TGCAGTGCTAGCCTAGCAGAGACCCAGTACTTC

clone_size: many
j_call: TRBJ2-1
d_call: .
v_call: TRBV5-1
cdr3_aa: CASSFRRDNEQFF
cdr3_nt: TGCGCCAGCAGCTTCCGCAGGGACAATGAGCAGTTCTTC

clone_size: .
j_call: TRBJ1-1
d_call: .
v_call: TRBV30
cdr3_aa: CAWSGRAVEAFF
cdr3_nt: TGTGCCTGGAGTGGGAGGGCGGTTGAAGCTTTCTTT

clone_size: .
j_call: TRBJ2-1
d_call: TRBD2
v_call: TRBV19
cdr3_aa: CASSRTSGDNEQFF
cdr3_nt: TGTGCCAGTAGTCGGACTAGCGGGGACAATGAGCAGTTCTTC

clone_size: few
j_call: TRBJ2-3
d_call: .
v_call: TRBV20-1
cdr3_aa: CSARVFGDTDTQYF
cdr3_nt: TGCAGTGCTAGAGTTTTCGGCGACACAGATACGCAGTATTTT

clone_size: .
j_call: TRBJ2-3
d_call: TRBD2
v_call: TRBV9
cdr3_aa: CASSPSGALGGDTQYF
cdr3_nt: TGTGCCAGCAGCCCGAGCGGGGCCCTGGGCGGGGATACGCAGTATTTT

clone_size: .
j_call: TRBJ2-3
d_call: .
v_call: TRBV9
cdr3_aa: CASSVALADTQYF
cdr3_nt: TGTGCCAGCAGCGTAGCCCTCGCGGATACGCAGTATTTT

clone_size: many
j_call: TRBJ2-5
d_call: .
v_call: TRBV20-1
cdr3_aa: CSARLGAPETQYF
cdr3_nt: TGCAGTGCTAGGTTAGGAGCTCCGGAGACCCAGTACTTC

clone_size: many
j_call: TRBJ2-7
d_call: .
v_call: TRBV11-2
cdr3_aa: CASSSGHFYEQYF
cdr3_nt: TGTGCCAGCAGCTCGGGACACTTCTACGAGCAGTACTTC

clone_size: many
j_call: TRBJ1-6
d_call: .
v_call: TRBV7-9
cdr3_aa: CASSLDRFYNSPLHF
cdr3_nt: TGTGCCAGCAGCTTAGACAGATTTTATAATTCACCCCTCCACTTT

clone_size: few
j_call: TRBJ2-5
d_call: .
v_call: TRBV5-4
cdr3_aa: CASKWNERETQYF
cdr3_nt: TGTGCCAGCAAGTGGAACGAACGAGAGACCCAGTACTTC

clone_size: many
j_call: TRBJ2-1
d_call: .
v_call: TRBV7-2
cdr3_aa: CASNRLGSGEQFF
cdr3_nt: TGTGCCAGCAATCGACTAGGGAGCGGTGAGCAGTTCTTC

clone_size: many
j_call: TRBJ2-3
d_call: .
v_call: TRBV7-6
cdr3_aa: CASSSGSHRATDTQYF
cdr3_nt: TGTGCCAGCAGTTCAGGCTCGCACAGGGCTACAGATACGCAGTATTTT

clone_size: few
j_call: TRBJ2-1
d_call: .
v_call: TRBV30
cdr3_aa: CAWTRDGPYNEQFF
cdr3_nt: TGTGCCTGGACCCGGGACGGACCCTACAATGAGCAGTTCTTC

clone_size: few
j_call: TRBJ2-2
d_call: TRBD2
v_call: TRBV7-7
cdr3_aa: CASSKAGGPVGELFF
cdr3_nt: TGTGCTAGCAGCAAAGCGGGGGGGCCCGTCGGGGAGCTGTTTTTT

clone_size: .
j_call: TRBJ1-1
d_call: TRBD1
v_call: TRBV27
cdr3_aa: CASSFVSGGNTEAFF
cdr3_nt: TGTGCCAGCAGTTTTGTGTCAGGGGGGAACACTGAAGCTTTCTTT

clone_size: many
j_call: TRBJ2-3
d_call: TRBD2
v_call: TRBV10-3
cdr3_aa: CAIGTSATDTQYF
cdr3_nt: TGTGCCATCGGGACTAGCGCCACAGATACGCAGTATTTT

clone_size: many
j_call: TRBJ2-7
d_call: TRBD1
v_call: TRBV5-5
cdr3_aa: CASSLTGTVPYEQYF
cdr3_nt: TGTGCCAGCAGCTTAACCGGGACAGTCCCCTACGAGCAGTACTTC

clone_size: .
j_call: TRBJ1-1
d_call: TRBD1
v_call: TRBV4-1
cdr3_aa: CASSQEFPRGPLSTEAFF
cdr3_nt: TGCGCCAGCAGCCAAGAATTCCCCAGGGGGCCCCTGAGCACTGAAGCTTTCTTT

clone_size: few
j_call: TRBJ2-2
d_call: .
v_call: TRBV3-1
cdr3_aa: CASSPLSGWNTGELFF
cdr3_nt: TGTGCCAGCAGCCCATTAAGCGGGTGGAACACCGGGGAGCTGTTTTTT

clone_size: many
j_call: TRBJ2-1
d_call: .
v_call: TRBV20-1
cdr3_aa: CSARSQGGLNEQFF
cdr3_nt: TGCAGTGCTCGGTCCCAGGGTGGGTTAAATGAGCAGTTCTTC

clone_size: many
j_call: TRBJ1-5
d_call: .
v_call: TRBV19
cdr3_aa: CASSIVDYGNHPQHF
cdr3_nt: TGTGCCAGTAGTATAGTGGATTATGGCAATCACCCCCAGCATTTT

clone_size: few
j_call: TRBJ2-3
d_call: .
v_call: TRBV9
cdr3_aa: CASSVAPGASTDTQYF
cdr3_nt: TGTGCCAGCAGCGTAGCCCCAGGGGCGAGCACAGATACGCAGTATTTT

clone_size: few
j_call: TRBJ2-2
d_call: TRBD1
v_call: TRBV12-3/TRBV12-4
cdr3_aa: CASSGRQGLHTGELFF
cdr3_nt: TGTGCCAGCAGTGGACGACAGGGGCTTCACACCGGGGAGCTGTTTTTT

clone_size: .
j_call: TRBJ1-1
d_call: TRBD1
v_call: TRBV12-3/TRBV12-4
cdr3_aa: CASSLRDRGFNTEAFF
cdr3_nt: TGTGCCAGCAGTTTAAGGGACAGGGGATTTAACACTGAAGCTTTCTTT

clone_size: many
j_call: TRBJ2-3
d_call: TRBD1
v_call: TRBV27
cdr3_aa: CASRWDRGYTDTQYF
cdr3_nt: TGTGCCAGCAGATGGGACAGGGGGTACACAGATACGCAGTATTTT

clone_size: .
j_call: TRBJ2-3
d_call: .
v_call: TRBV12-3/TRBV12-4
cdr3_aa: CASSYTDTQYF
cdr3_nt: TGTGCCAGCAGTTACACAGATACGCAGTATTTT

clone_size: many
j_call: TRBJ1-1
d_call: .
v_call: TRBV29-1
cdr3_aa: CSVATGTRGRTEAFF
cdr3_nt: TGCAGCGTTGCCACCGGGACGAGGGGACGGACTGAAGCTTTCTTT

clone_size: many
j_call: TRBJ2-5
d_call: TRBD2
v_call: TRBV7-9
cdr3_aa: CASSLSEAGAKETQYF
cdr3_nt: TGTGCCAGCAGCTTATCGGAGGCGGGAGCTAAAGAGACCCAGTACTTC

clone_size: few
j_call: TRBJ1-3
d_call: TRBD1
v_call: TRBV4-3
cdr3_aa: CASSQAARQGSGNTIYF
cdr3_nt: TGCGCCAGCAGCCAAGCAGCCCGACAGGGCAGTGGAAACACCATATATTTT

clone_size: .
j_call: TRBJ2-5
d_call: TRBD2
v_call: TRBV7-6
cdr3_aa: CASNDRWGGDQETQYF
cdr3_nt: TGTGCCAGCAACGATCGGTGGGGGGGGGACCAAGAGACCCAGTACTTC

clone_size: .
j_call: TRBJ2-2
d_call: .
v_call: TRBV7-2
cdr3_aa: CASSFPQPGGELFF
cdr3_nt: TGTGCCAGCAGCTTTCCACAACCCGGCGGGGAGCTGTTTTTT

clone_size: few
j_call: TRBJ2-7
d_call: TRBD1
v_call: TRBV20-1
cdr3_aa: CSARASGQGDLEQYF
cdr3_nt: TGCAGTGCTAGAGCCTCGGGACAGGGGGATTTGGAGCAGTACTTC

clone_size: many
j_call: TRBJ1-1
d_call: .
v_call: TRBV18
cdr3_aa: CASSGDTEAFF
cdr3_nt: TGTGCCAGCTCAGGCGACACTGAAGCTTTCTTT

clone_size: many
j_call: TRBJ2-5
d_call: .
v_call: TRBV10-2
cdr3_aa: CASSESGGRVETQYF
cdr3_nt: TGCGCCAGCAGTGAGTCGGGCGGTAGGGTGGAGACCCAGTACTTC

clone_size: many
j_call: TRBJ2-1
d_call: TRBD1
v_call: TRBV7-2
cdr3_aa: CASSLVGRGLSEQFF
cdr3_nt: TGTGCCAGCAGCTTAGTCGGCAGGGGGCTGAGTGAGCAGTTCTTC

clone_size: many
j_call: TRBJ1-1
d_call: .
v_call: TRBV7-9
cdr3_aa: CASSLGARVSLNTEAFF
cdr3_nt: TGTGCCAGCAGCTTAGGTGCCCGGGTCTCCTTGAACACTGAAGCTTTCTTT